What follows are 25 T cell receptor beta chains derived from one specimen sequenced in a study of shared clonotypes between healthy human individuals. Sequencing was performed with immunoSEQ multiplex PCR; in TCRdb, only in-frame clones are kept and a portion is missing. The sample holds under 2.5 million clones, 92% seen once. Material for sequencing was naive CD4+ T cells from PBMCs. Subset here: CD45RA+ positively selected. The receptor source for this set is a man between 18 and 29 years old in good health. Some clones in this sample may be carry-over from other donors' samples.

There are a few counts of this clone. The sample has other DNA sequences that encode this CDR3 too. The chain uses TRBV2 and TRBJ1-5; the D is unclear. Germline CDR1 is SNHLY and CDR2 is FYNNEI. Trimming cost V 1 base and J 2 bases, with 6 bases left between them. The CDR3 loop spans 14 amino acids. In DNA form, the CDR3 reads TGTGCCAGCAGTGAAGGGCGGGGCAATCAGCCCCAGCATTTT. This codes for CASSEGRGNQPQHF.

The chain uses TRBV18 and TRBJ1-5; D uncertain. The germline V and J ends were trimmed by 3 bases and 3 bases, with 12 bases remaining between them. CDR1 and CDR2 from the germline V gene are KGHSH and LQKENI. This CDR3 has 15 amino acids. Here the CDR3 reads CASSPPSRDNQPQHF. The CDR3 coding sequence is TGTGCCAGCTCACCCCCGTCGAGGGACAATCAGCCCCAGCATTTT.

The CDR3 here is CASSYLAGTLRYQETQYF. The DNA of the CDR3 is TGCGCCAGCAGCTACCTAGCGGGCACATTAAGGTACCAAGAGACCCAGTACTTC. This chain uses TRBV5-1 with TRBJ2-5; 8 bases are a match to TRBD2. The CDR3 extends over 18 amino acids. The germline gives CDR1 SGHRS, CDR2 YFSETQ. Germline trimming cut 3 bases from V and 0 bases from J; bases unmatched to any gene: 13. Supplemented by reference TRBV5-1 and TRBJ2-5, the full variable domain reads KAGVTQTPRYLIKTRGQQVTLSCSPISGHRSVSWYQQTPGQGLQFLFEYFSETQRNKGNFPGRFSGRQFSNSRSEMNVSTLELGDSALYLCASSYLAGTLRYQETQYFGPGTRLLVL.

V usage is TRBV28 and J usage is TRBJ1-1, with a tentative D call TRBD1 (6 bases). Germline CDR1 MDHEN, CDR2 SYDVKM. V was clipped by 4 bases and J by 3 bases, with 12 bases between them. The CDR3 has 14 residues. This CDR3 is CASSSRDTYTEAFF. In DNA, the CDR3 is TGTGCCAGCAGTTCACGGGACACATACACTGAAGCTTTCTTT.

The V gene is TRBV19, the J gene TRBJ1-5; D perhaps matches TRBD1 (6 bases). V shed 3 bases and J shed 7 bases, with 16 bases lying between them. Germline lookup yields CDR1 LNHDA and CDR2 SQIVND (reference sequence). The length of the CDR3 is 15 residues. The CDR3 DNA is TGTGCCAGTAGTATGGGGCAGGGGCGAGACCAGCCCCAGCATTTT. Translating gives CASSMGQGRDQPQHF.

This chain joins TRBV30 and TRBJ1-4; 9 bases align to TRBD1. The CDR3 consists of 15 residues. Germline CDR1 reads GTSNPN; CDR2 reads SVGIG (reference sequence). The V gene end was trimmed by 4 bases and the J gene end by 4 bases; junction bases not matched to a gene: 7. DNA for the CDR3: TGTGCCTGGAAGACAGGGGGAAGCTTTAATGAAAAACTGTTTTTT. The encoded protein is CAWKTGGSFNEKLFF. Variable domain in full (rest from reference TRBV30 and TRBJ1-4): SQTIHQWPATLVQPVGSPLSLECTVEGTSNPNLYWYRQAAGRGLQLLFYSVGIGQISSEVPQNLSASRPQDRQFILSSKKLLLSDSGFYLCAWKTGGSFNEKLFFGSGTQLSVL.

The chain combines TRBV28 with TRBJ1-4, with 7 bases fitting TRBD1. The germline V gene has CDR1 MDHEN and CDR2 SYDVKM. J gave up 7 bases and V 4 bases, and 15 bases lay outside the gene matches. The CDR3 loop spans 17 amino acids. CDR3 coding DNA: TGTGCCAGCAGTTCGACAGGGAATTTTTGGCACAGTGAAAAACTGTTTTTT. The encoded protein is CASSSTGNFWHSEKLFF. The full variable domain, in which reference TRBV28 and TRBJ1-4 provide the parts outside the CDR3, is DVKVTQSSRYLVKRTGEKVFLECVQDMDHENMFWYRQDPGLGLRLIYFSYDVKMKEKGDIPEGYSVSREKKERFSLILESASTNQTSMYLCASSSTGNFWHSEKLFFGSGTQLSVL.

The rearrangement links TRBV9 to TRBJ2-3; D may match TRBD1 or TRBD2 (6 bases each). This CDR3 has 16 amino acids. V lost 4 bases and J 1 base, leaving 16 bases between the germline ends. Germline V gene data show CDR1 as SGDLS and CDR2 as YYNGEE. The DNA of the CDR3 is TGTGCCAGCAGCCCCTTGGGGGGCGGGGGCACAGATACGCAGTATTTT. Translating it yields CASSPLGGGGTDTQYF.

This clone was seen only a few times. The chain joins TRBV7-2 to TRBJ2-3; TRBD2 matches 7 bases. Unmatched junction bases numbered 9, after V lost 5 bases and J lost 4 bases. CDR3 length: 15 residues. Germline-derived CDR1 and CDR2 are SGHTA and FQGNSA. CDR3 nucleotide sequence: TGTGCCAGCAGCGGGGGACTAAGCCGGGCAGATACGCAGTATTTT. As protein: CASSGGLSRADTQYF.

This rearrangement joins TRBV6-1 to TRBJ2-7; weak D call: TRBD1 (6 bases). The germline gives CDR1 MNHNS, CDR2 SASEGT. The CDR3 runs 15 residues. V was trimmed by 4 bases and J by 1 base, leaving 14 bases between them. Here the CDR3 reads CASSVEGGRSYEQYF. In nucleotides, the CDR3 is TGTGCCAGCAGTGTCGAAGGGGGTAGGTCCTACGAGCAGTACTTC.

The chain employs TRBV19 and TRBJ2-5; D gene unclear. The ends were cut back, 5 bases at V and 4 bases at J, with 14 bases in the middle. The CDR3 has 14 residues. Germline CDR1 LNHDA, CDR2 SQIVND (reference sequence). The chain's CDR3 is CASSPLSSSETQYF. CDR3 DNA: TGTGCCAGTAGTCCACTTTCCAGCTCAGAGACCCAGTACTTC.

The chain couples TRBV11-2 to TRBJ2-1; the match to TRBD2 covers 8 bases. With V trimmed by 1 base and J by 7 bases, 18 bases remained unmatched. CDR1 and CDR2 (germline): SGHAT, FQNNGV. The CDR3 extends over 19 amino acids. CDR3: CASSLGSVVLAGPWNEQFF. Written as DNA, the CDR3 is TGTGCCAGCAGCTTAGGGTCGGTTGTTTTAGCGGGACCTTGGAATGAGCAGTTCTTC.

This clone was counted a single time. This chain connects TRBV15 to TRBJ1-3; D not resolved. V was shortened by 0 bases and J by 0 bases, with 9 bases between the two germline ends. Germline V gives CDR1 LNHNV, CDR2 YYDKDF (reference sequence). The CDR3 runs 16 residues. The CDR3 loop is CATSRDQYGSGNTIYF. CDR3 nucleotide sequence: TGTGCCACCAGCAGAGATCAGTATGGCTCTGGAAACACCATATATTTT.

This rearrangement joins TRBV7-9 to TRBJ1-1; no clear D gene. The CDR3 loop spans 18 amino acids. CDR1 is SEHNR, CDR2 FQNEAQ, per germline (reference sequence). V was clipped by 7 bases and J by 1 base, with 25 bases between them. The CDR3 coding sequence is TGTGCCAGCACCCTAACCCGGTGGGATCCTATCGAGAACACTGAAGCTTTCTTT. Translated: CASTLTRWDPIENTEAFF.

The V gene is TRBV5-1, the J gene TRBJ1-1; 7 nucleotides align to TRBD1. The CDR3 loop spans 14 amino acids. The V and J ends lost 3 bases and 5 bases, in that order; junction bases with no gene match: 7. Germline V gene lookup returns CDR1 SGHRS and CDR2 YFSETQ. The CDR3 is CASSSTGVDTEAFF. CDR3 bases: TGCGCCAGCAGCTCCACAGGGGTGGATACTGAAGCTTTCTTT.

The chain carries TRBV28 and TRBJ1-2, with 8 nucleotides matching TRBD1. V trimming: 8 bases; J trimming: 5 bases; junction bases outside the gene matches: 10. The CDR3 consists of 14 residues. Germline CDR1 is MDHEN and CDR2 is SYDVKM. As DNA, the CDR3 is TGTGCCAGCCGCGCAGGGGGCAGGGCTTATGGCTACACCTTC. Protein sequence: CASRAGGRAYGYTF.

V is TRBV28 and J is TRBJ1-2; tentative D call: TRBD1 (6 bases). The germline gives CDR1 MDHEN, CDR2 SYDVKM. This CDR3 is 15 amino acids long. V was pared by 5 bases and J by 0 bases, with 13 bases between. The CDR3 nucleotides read TGTGCCAGCAGTGAACAGGGTGCGGCTAACTATGGCTACACCTTC. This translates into CASSEQGAANYGYTF.

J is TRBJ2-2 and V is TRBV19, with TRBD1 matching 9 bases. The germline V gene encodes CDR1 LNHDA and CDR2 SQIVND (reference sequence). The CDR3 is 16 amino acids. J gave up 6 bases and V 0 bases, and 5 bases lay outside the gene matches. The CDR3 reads CASSIDRDRVAGELFF. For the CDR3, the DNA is TGTGCCAGTAGTATAGATCGGGACAGGGTCGCCGGGGAGCTGTTTTTT.

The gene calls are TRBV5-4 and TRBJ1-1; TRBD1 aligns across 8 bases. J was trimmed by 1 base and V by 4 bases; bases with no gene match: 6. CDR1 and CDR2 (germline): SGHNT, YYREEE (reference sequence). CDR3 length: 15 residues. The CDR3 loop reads CASSPWTGPNTEAFF. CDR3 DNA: TGTGCCAGCAGCCCGTGGACAGGGCCGAACACTGAAGCTTTCTTT.

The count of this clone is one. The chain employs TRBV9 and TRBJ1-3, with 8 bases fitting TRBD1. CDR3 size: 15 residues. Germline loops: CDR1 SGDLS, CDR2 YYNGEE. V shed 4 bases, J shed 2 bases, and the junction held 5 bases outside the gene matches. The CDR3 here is CASSPTGAAGNTIYF. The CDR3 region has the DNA TGTGCCAGCAGCCCGACAGGGGCCGCTGGAAACACCATATATTTT.

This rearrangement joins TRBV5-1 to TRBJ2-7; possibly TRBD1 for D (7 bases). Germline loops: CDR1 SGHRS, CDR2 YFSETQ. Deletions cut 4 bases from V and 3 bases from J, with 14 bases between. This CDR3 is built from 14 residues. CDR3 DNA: TGCGCCAGCAGCCAACGACAGGGAGGCTACGAGCAGTACTTC. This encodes CASSQRQGGYEQYF.

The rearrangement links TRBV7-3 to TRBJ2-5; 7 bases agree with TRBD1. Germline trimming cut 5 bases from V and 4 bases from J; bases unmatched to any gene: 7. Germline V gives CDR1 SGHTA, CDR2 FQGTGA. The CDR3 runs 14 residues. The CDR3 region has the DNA TGTGCCAGCAGCGCCCTAGGGGACAGAGAGACCCAGTACTTC. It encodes CASSALGDRETQYF.

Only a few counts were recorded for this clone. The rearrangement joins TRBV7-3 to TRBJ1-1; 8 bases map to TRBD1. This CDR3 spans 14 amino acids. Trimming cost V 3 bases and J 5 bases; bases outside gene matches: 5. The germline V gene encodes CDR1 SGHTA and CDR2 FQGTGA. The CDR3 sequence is CASSFGQGSTEAFF. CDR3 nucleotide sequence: TGTGCCAGCAGCTTCGGACAGGGAAGTACTGAAGCTTTCTTT.

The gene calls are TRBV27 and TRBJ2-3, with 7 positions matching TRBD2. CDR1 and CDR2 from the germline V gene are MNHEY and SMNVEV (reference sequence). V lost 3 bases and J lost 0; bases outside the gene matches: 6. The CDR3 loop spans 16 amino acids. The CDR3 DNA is TGTGCCAGCAGTTTGTTCCTAGCGGCAAGCACAGATACGCAGTATTTT. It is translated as CASSLFLAASTDTQYF.

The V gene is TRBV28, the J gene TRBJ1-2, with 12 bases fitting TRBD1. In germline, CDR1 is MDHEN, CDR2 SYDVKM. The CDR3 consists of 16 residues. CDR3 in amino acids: CAIRGQGTGGYYGYTF. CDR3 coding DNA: TGTGCGATTAGGGGCCAGGGGACAGGGGGCTACTATGGCTACACCTTC.